This T cell receptor (beta chain) was sequenced for a study of glioma-infiltrating T cells. As regards this clonotype: Its specificity is unknown.

Trimming pared 5 bases from V and 6 bases from J, leaving 8 bases between. The CDR3 is 12 amino acids. Germline CDR1 is LGHDT and CDR2 is YNNKEL (reference sequence). Overall study results and limits: Gliomas, especially low-grade, showed above-expected tissue-blood divergence; non-neoplastic patients showed below. CDR3 overlap between tissue and blood was very small.

Using RNA template, CDR3s of TCR alpha and beta were amplified with iRepertoire arm-PCR. One-step reverse transcription and amplification started from approximately 100-400 ng of tissue mRNA or PBMC total RNA. TCRdb redid the calling of the multiplex PCR reads with MiXCR, one entry per CDR3 protein. The sample contains approximately 110,000 distinct CDR3 sequences, roughly 24% of which appear only once. This TCR was sampled from a human donor with low-grade glioma or glioblastoma, undergoing nonglioma brain surgery, or in good health (not recorded which). The sequenced material came from glioma tissue, nonneoplastic brain tissue, or PBMCs (not recorded which). The chain combines TRBV3-1 with TRBJ2-1; D gene ambiguous. The CDR3 here is CASSKDPNEQFF. In DNA form, the CDR3 reads TGTGCCAGCAGCAAGGACCCCAATGAGCAGTTCTTC.